These 20 T cell receptor beta chains came from one sample sequenced in a study of post-analysis software for immune sequencing data. These TCRs are of unknown antigen specificity. cDNA libraries of TCR beta carried unique molecular identifiers. TCRdb reprocessed the PCR reads with MiXCR, giving one entry per CDR3 protein. Of about 820,000 distinct CDR3 sequences in the sample, 53% were seen once. Overall study results and limits: Five TRBV segments occurring more often in patients than controls included TRBV5-6, TRBV5-1 and TRBV20-1.

Sample: blood. These receptor sequences come from a girl aged 5 to 17 with multiple sclerosis.

This clonotype has more than one count but fewer than ten. The chain uses TRBV12-3 or TRBV12-4 and TRBJ2-4; D is uncertain. The assigned J gene may be wrong: the sequence end matches TRBJ2-7 better. This CDR3 is 12 amino acids long. CDR3 loop: CASSSSRHEQYF. Written as DNA, the CDR3 is TGTGCCAGCAGTTCCTCACGCCACGAGCAGTACTTC.

The chain is built from TRBV27 and TRBJ2-4, with 7 nucleotides matching TRBD1. The V and J ends lost 4 bases and 6 bases, in that order; junction bases with no gene match: 9. Germline loops: CDR1 MNHEY, CDR2 SMNVEV (reference sequence). The CDR3 length is 15 residues. The CDR3, as DNA: TGTGCCAGCAGTTATGTACAGGGGTCCGGAAACATTCAGTACTTC. Translated, it gives CASSYVQGSGNIQYF.

The CDR3, as DNA: TGTGCCAGCAGTTTGTCGGCTAATGAGCAGTTCTTC. Translating gives CASSLSANEQFF. V and J are TRBV12-3 or TRBV12-4 and TRBJ2-1; the D is unclear. The CDR3 length is 12 residues. The V end lost 3 bases, the J end lost 7 bases, and 7 bases lay between the germline ends.

The rearrangement links TRBV3-1 to TRBJ2-4, with 7 bases matching TRBD2. The germline gives CDR1 LGHDT, CDR2 YNNKEL (reference sequence). The CDR3 runs to 17 residues. Trimming removed 3 bases from V and 13 bases from J; junction bases left unmatched: 21. The CDR3 sequence: CASSHALLPGGRTEQYF. As DNA, the CDR3 is TGTGCCAGCAGCCACGCCCTACTCCCGGGGGGAAGAACGGAGCAGTACTTC.

The V call is TRBV7-2, the J call TRBJ2-1, with 10 nucleotides matching TRBD2. With V trimmed by 2 bases and J by 1 base, 8 bases remained unmatched. From germline, CDR1 is SGHTA and CDR2 FQGNSA. The CDR3 is 18 amino acids. For the CDR3, the DNA is TGTGCCAGCAGCTTACTGGAATTAGCGGGGGGTTCCTACAATGAGCAGTTCTTC. Its protein product is CASSLLELAGGSYNEQFF.

This clonotype was counted only a few times. The CDR3 nucleotides are TGTGCCAGCAGCTTGGAAGGGGTGAACATTCAGTACTTC. Protein product: CASSLEGVNIQYF. This sequence joins TRBV5-6 and TRBJ2-4; tentatively, D is TRBD1 (5 bases). The CDR3 consists of 13 residues. Per germline, CDR1 SGHDT and CDR2 YYEEEE. V was cut by 0 bases and J by 7 bases, with 8 bases left in between. The entire variable domain, with the rest obtained from reference TRBV5-6 and TRBJ2-4, is as follows: DAGVTQSPTHLIKTRGQQVTLRCSPKSGHDTVSWYQQALGQGPQFIFQYYEEEERQRGNFPDRFSGHQFPNYSSELNVNALLLGDSALYLCASSLEGVNIQYFGAGTRLSVL.

The sample holds one count of this clonotype. The chain joins TRBV5-1 to TRBJ2-5; D is uncertain. This CDR3 is 13 amino acids long. With 0 bases removed from V and 2 bases from J, the gap between germline ends came to 5 bases. Germline assignment: CDR1 SGHRS and CDR2 YFSETQ. CDR3 sequence (DNA): TGCGCCAGCAGCTTGGAAATTCAAGAGACCCAGTACTTC. This encodes CASSLEIQETQYF.

On this clonotype: As the CDR3 is not closed by the conserved phenylalanine or tryptophan, this likely results from a read error. The chain recombines TRBV12-3 or TRBV12-4 with TRBJ2-3, with D perhaps matching TRBD2 (5 bases). This CDR3 has 14 residues. V lost 5 bases and J 2 bases, leaving 11 bases between the germline ends. The chain's CDR3 is CASSLRVITDTQYL. The DNA for the CDR3 is TGTGCCAGCAGTCTGCGGGTCATCACAGATACGCAGTATCTT.

The chain has TRBV5-6 and TRBJ2-7; 11 positions agree with TRBD1. Germline V lookup: CDR1 SGHDT, CDR2 YYEEEE. With 2 bases clipped from V and 6 bases from J, the junction kept 13 bases outside the gene matches. The CDR3 consists of 17 residues. The CDR3 spells CASSFIGTGGSPREQYF. The DNA for the CDR3 is TGTGCCAGCAGCTTCATCGGGACAGGGGGTAGTCCGCGCGAGCAGTACTTC.

The chain recombines TRBV21-1 with TRBJ2-7; the table's D call TRBD1 went unverified against the DNA. TRBV21-1 represents a pseudogene. This CDR3 region has 16 residues. The CDR3 loop reads CASSKNDRGSSYEQYF. CDR3 nucleotide sequence: TGTGCCAGCAGCAAGAATGACAGGGGGAGCTCCTACGAGCAGTACTTC.

J is TRBJ1-2 and V is TRBV7-8, with 8 bases matching TRBD1. The V and J ends lost 5 bases and 8 bases, in that order; junction bases with no gene match: 10. Germline V gene data show CDR1 as SGHVS and CDR2 as FQNEAQ. The CDR3 is made up of 14 amino acids. CDR3 protein: CASSRTPGGGGYTF. The CDR3 DNA follows: TGTGCCAGCAGCCGAACCCCAGGGGGCGGCGGCTACACCTTC.

This clonotype was detected only a few times. This chain joins TRBV4-1 and TRBJ2-4; D unclear. The CDR3 is made up of 14 amino acids. The V gene's germline CDR1 is MGHRA and CDR2 YSYEKL. Trimming stripped 8 bases from V and 7 bases from J, with 18 bases between. The CDR3 reads CASGAGGVSNIQYF. For the CDR3, the DNA is TGCGCCAGCGGCGCTGGCGGAGTCTCGAACATTCAGTACTTC.

The J gene is TRBJ2-7, the V gene TRBV5-1; no clear D gene. V lost 0 bases and J lost 10, with 20 bases in between. The germline CDR1 and CDR2 sequences are SGHRS and YFSETQ. This CDR3 contains 15 residues. The chain's CDR3 is CASSLDVSPQPVQYF. The CDR3 nucleotides are TGCGCCAGCAGCTTGGACGTCAGCCCCCAACCGGTCCAGTACTTC.

This clonotype showed up just a few times. The chain couples TRBV5-1 to TRBJ2-7, with D possibly matching TRBD2 (6 bases). The CDR3 totals 17 residues. Germline CDR1 and CDR2: SGHRS and YFSETQ. Deletions cut 3 bases from V and 1 base from J, with 20 bases between. CDR3 region: CASSWAGHRDSSYEQYF. The DNA of the CDR3 is TGCGCCAGCAGCTGGGCAGGACACCGGGACTCTTCCTACGAGCAGTACTTC.

The chain couples TRBV20-1 to TRBJ2-3; maybe TRBD2 (6 bases). The germline V and J ends were trimmed by 4 bases and 1 base, with 21 bases remaining between them. The V gene's germline CDR1 is DFQATT and CDR2 SNEGSKA (reference sequence). The CDR3 totals 17 residues. This chain's CDR3 is CSAIPMWTASGTDTQYF. The CDR3 DNA follows: TGCAGTGCTATACCTATGTGGACGGCTAGCGGCACAGATACGCAGTATTTT.

V gene TRBV20-1 combines with J gene TRBJ1-5; no firm D call. Trimming took off 1 base at V and 4 bases at J, with 8 bases between the two ends. In germline, CDR1 is DFQATT, CDR2 SNEGSKA (reference sequence). The length of the CDR3 is 13 residues. The CDR3 region is CSARAYGNQPQHF. DNA for the CDR3: TGCAGTGCTAGAGCCTATGGGAATCAGCCCCAGCATTTT.

The chain couples TRBV12-3 or TRBV12-4 to TRBJ2-3, with a tentative D call TRBD2 (6 bases). The V gene lost 6 bases and the J gene lost 7 bases, with 11 bases spanning the gap. The CDR3 totals 12 residues. For the CDR3, the DNA is TGTGCCAGCAGATTGGGGGGAAATACGCAGTATTTT. It translates to CASRLGGNTQYF.

This rearrangement joins TRBV5-1 to TRBJ1-5, with D unresolved. CDR1 and CDR2 (germline): SGHRS, YFSETQ. V lost 5 bases and J 4 bases, leaving 13 bases between the germline ends. The CDR3 extends over 14 amino acids. DNA of the CDR3: TGCGCCAGCAGGGCGGGAACGGCTAATCAGCCCCAGCATTTT. Its translation is CASRAGTANQPQHF.

V is TRBV3-1 and J is TRBJ2-7, with 12 bases that match TRBD2. There are 15 residues in the CDR3. The ends lost 6 bases at V and 2 bases at J; junction bases unmatched: 5. CDR1 and CDR2 from the germline V gene are LGHDT and YNNKEL (reference sequence). Written as DNA, the CDR3 is TGTGCCAGCAGTCTAGCGGGAGGGCAGGCCTACGAGCAGTACTTC. This gives the protein CASSLAGGQAYEQYF.

This clonotype has more than one count but fewer than ten. CDR3 sequence reads: CAISGKGRTGNNEQFF. CDR3 coding DNA: TGTGCCATCAGTGGTAAAGGAAGGACAGGGAACAATGAGCAGTTCTTC. J is TRBJ2-1 and V is TRBV10-3, with 8 bases fitting TRBD1. The CDR3 is 16 amino acids. Germline V gene lookup returns CDR1 ENHRY and CDR2 SYGVKD. Unmatched junction bases numbered 10, after V lost 4 bases and J lost 5 bases.